These T cell receptor beta chains were read from a single sample in a study of early T cells in non-severe SARS-CoV-2 infection. TCRdb re-called the 5' RACE reads through MiXCR, storing one row per CDR3 protein. The table shows some 70,000 distinct CDR3 sequences, with more than 4% occurring only once. Specimen: whole blood. These receptor sequences come from an adult who was a healthcare worker with PCR-confirmed SARS-CoV-2 infection or an uninfected control (not recorded which). Both conserved end residues are part of each CDR3. D genes are given only for firm matches. Expanded clones are given a class, and other clones once, few, many or no size at all.

clone_size: many
d_call: NA
v_call: TRBV20-1
j_call: TRBJ1-4
cdr3_aa: CSATIGGRNEKLFF
cdr3_nt: TGCAGTGCAACTATCGGGGGGCGGAATGAAAAACTGTTTTTT

clone_size: many
d_call: TRBD2
v_call: TRBV9
j_call: TRBJ2-3
cdr3_aa: CASSVDPGGARDTQYF
cdr3_nt: TGTGCCAGCAGCGTGGACCCCGGGGGGGCGAGGGATACGCAGTATTTT

clone_size: NA
d_call: NA
v_call: TRBV20-1
j_call: TRBJ2-3
cdr3_aa: CSAGHRHTSTDTQYF
cdr3_nt: TGCAGTGCTGGACACAGGCATACTAGCACAGATACGCAGTATTTT

clone_size: many
d_call: NA
v_call: TRBV4-2
j_call: TRBJ2-1
cdr3_aa: CASSQVSGEQFF
cdr3_nt: TGTGCCAGCAGCCAAGTCAGCGGTGAGCAGTTCTTC

clone_size: NA
d_call: TRBD1
v_call: TRBV24-1
j_call: TRBJ2-3
cdr3_aa: CATGGGSDTQYF
cdr3_nt: TGTGCCACAGGGGGCGGCTCAGATACGCAGTATTTT

clone_size: many
d_call: TRBD2
v_call: TRBV20-1
j_call: TRBJ2-7
cdr3_aa: CSASKVSSGGEQYF
cdr3_nt: TGCAGTGCTAGTAAAGTGTCTAGCGGGGGAGAGCAGTACTTC

clone_size: few
d_call: NA
v_call: TRBV5-4
j_call: TRBJ2-7
cdr3_aa: CASSLRFSTEQYF
cdr3_nt: TGTGCCAGCAGCCTACGGTTCTCGACCGAGCAGTACTTC

clone_size: medium-sized
d_call: TRBD1
v_call: TRBV27
j_call: TRBJ1-1
cdr3_aa: CASGQGATEAFF
cdr3_nt: TGTGCCAGTGGACAGGGGGCGACTGAAGCTTTCTTT

clone_size: NA
d_call: NA
v_call: TRBV5-1
j_call: TRBJ1-4
cdr3_aa: CASSLAPGTDEKLFF
cdr3_nt: TGCGCCAGCAGCTTGGCCCCCGGGACGGATGAAAAACTGTTTTTT

clone_size: many
d_call: NA
v_call: TRBV18
j_call: TRBJ1-2
cdr3_aa: CASSPSGGGYGYTF
cdr3_nt: TGTGCCAGCTCACCATCAGGCGGGGGCTATGGCTACACCTTC

clone_size: NA
d_call: NA
v_call: TRBV7-2
j_call: TRBJ2-1
cdr3_aa: CASSLERQGPFLDEQFF
cdr3_nt: TGTGCCAGCAGCTTAGAGCGTCAGGGGCCTTTCTTAGATGAGCAGTTCTTC

clone_size: many
d_call: NA
v_call: TRBV9
j_call: TRBJ1-4
cdr3_aa: CASSPSQSYDEKLFF
cdr3_nt: TGTGCCAGCAGCCCATCCCAGTCGTACGATGAAAAACTGTTTTTT

clone_size: few
d_call: TRBD1
v_call: TRBV29-1
j_call: TRBJ2-5
cdr3_aa: CSVSDRGETQYF
cdr3_nt: TGCAGCGTTTCGGACAGGGGTGAGACCCAGTACTTC

clone_size: few
d_call: NA
v_call: TRBV24-1
j_call: TRBJ2-3
cdr3_aa: CATSEGRALRTDTQYF
cdr3_nt: TGTGCCACCAGTGAAGGCCGGGCGTTGAGAACAGATACGCAGTATTTT

clone_size: few
d_call: TRBD1
v_call: TRBV5-1
j_call: TRBJ1-6
cdr3_aa: CASSLTGENSPLHF
cdr3_nt: TGCGCCAGCAGCTTGACAGGGGAAAATTCACCCCTCCACTTT

clone_size: NA
d_call: NA
v_call: TRBV24-1
j_call: TRBJ2-7
cdr3_aa: CATSEVRPRNEQYF
cdr3_nt: TGTGCCACCAGTGAAGTCAGGCCCAGGAACGAGCAGTACTTC

clone_size: NA
d_call: TRBD1
v_call: TRBV12-3/TRBV12-4
j_call: TRBJ1-1
cdr3_aa: CASRSTGGSTEAFF
cdr3_nt: TGTGCCAGCAGGTCGACAGGGGGGAGTACTGAAGCTTTCTTT